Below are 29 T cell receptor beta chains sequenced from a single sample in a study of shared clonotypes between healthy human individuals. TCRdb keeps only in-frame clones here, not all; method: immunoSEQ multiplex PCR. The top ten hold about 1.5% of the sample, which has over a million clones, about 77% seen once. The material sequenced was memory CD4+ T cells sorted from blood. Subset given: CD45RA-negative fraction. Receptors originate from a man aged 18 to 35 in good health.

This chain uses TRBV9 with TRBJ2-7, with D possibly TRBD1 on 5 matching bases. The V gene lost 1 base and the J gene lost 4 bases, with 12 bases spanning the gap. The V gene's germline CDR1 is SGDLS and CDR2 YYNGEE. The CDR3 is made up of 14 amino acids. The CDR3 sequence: CASSVTTVGYEQYF. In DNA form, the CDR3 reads TGTGCCAGCAGCGTAACGACAGTGGGATACGAGCAGTACTTC.

CDR3 sequence: CASSLAVPGGFTEAFF. In DNA form, the CDR3 reads TGTGCCAGCAGCTTAGCGGTTCCAGGGGGCTTCACTGAAGCTTTCTTT. V and J are TRBV13 and TRBJ1-1; 8 nucleotides match TRBD1. V was clipped by 1 base and J by 4 bases; unmatched bases: 8. CDR1 is PRHDT and CDR2 is FYEKMQ in the germline V gene (reference sequence). CDR3 size: 16 residues.

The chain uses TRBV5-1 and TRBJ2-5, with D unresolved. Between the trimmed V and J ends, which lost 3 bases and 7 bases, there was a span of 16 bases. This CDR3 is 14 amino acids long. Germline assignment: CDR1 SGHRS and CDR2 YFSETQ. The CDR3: CASSYPNDPGTQYF. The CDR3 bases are TGCGCCAGCAGCTACCCAAATGATCCGGGGACCCAGTACTTC.

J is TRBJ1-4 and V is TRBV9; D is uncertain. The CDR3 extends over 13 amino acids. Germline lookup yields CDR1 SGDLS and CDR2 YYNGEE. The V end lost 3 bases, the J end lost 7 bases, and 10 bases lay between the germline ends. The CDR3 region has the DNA TGTGCCAGCAGCGCCCGGGAGGGTGAAAAACTGTTTTTT. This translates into CASSAREGEKLFF.

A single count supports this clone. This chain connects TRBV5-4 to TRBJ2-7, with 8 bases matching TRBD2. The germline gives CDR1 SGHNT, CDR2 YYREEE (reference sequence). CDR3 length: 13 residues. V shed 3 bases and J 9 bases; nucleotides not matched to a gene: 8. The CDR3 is CASSSSGLVAQYF. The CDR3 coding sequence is TGTGCCAGCAGCTCCTCGGGACTAGTGGCGCAGTACTTC.

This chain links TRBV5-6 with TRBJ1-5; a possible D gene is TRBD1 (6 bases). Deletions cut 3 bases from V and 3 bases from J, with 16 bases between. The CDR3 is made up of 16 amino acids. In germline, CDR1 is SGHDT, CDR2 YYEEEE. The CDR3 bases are TGTGCCAGCAGCTCCCGGGGGAGGGGGGCCAATCAGCCCCAGCATTTT. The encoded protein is CASSSRGRGANQPQHF.

CDR3 residues: CASSPMERKGGELFF. CDR3 bases: TGTGCCAGCAGTCCTATGGAACGGAAAGGCGGGGAGCTGTTTTTT. V usage is TRBV5-4 and J usage is TRBJ2-2; D unclear. CDR1 SGHNT and CDR2 YYREEE come from the germline V gene (reference sequence). V lost 5 bases to trimming and J lost 7 bases, with 18 bases between them. The length of the CDR3 is 15 residues.

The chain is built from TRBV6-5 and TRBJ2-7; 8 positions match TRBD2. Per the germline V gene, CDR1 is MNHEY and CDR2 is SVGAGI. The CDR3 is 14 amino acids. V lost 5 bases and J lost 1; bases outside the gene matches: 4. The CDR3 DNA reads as TGTGCCAGCAGTCAGGGCGGGGGGTCCTACGAGCAGTACTTC. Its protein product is CASSQGGGSYEQYF.

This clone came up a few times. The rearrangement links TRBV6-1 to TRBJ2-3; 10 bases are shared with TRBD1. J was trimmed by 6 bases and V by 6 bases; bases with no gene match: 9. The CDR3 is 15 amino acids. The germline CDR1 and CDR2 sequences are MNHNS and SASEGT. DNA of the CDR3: TGTGCCAGCAGGCGCGACAGGGGGCTCGGGGATACGCAGTATTTT. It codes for CASRRDRGLGDTQYF.

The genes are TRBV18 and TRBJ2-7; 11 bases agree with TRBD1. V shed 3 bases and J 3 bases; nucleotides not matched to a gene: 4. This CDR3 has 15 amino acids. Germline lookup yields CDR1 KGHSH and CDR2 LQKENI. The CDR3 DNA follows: TGTGCCAGCTCACCCCGGACAGGGGGCCTCTACGAGCAGTACTTC. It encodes CASSPRTGGLYEQYF.

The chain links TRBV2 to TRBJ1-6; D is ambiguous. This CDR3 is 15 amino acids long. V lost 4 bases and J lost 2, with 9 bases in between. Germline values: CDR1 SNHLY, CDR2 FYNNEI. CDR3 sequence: CASSVKITYNSPLHF. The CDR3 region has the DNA TGTGCCAGCAGTGTTAAGATCACCTATAATTCACCCCTCCACTTT.

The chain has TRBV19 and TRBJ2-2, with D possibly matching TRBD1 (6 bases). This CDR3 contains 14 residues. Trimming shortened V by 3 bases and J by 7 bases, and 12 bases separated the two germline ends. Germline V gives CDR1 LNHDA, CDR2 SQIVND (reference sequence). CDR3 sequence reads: CASSMVGGSGELFF. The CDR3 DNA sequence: TGTGCCAGTAGTATGGTTGGGGGCAGCGGGGAGCTGTTTTTT.

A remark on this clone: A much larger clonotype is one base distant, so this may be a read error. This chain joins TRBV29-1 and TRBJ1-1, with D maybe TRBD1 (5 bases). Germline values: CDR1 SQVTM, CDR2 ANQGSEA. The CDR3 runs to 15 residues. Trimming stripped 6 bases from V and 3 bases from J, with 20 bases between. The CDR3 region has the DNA TGCAGCGTAAGTGAGGGGCCGAAACAAGACACTGAAGCTTTCTTT. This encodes CSVSEGPKQDTEAFF.

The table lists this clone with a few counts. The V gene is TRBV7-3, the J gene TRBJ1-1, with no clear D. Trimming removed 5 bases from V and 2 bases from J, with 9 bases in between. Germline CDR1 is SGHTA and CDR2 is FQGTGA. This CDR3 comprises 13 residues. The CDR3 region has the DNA TGTGCCAGCAGCCCCAACCAAAACACTGAAGCTTTCTTT. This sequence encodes CASSPNQNTEAFF.

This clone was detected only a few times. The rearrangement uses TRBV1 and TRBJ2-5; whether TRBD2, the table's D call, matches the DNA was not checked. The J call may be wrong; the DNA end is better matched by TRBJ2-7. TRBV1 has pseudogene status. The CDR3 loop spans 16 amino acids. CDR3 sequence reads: CTSSQGRLAGDYEQYF. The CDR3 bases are TGCACCAGCAGCCAAGGTAGACTAGCGGGGGACTACGAGCAGTACTTC.

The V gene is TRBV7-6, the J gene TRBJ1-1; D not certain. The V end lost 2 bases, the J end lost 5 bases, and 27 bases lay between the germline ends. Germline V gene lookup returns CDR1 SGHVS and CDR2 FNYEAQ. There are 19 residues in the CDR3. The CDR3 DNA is TGTGCCAGCAGCTTAAGTCGGCTTACACTTCACACCTCCCAAACTGAAGCTTTCTTT. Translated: CASSLSRLTLHTSQTEAFF.

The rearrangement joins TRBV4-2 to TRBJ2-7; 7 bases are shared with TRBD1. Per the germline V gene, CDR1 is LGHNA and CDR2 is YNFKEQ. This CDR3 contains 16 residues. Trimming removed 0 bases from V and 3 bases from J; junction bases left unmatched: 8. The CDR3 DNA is TGTGCCAGCAGCCAAGACCTTGGGACAGCCTTCTACGAGCAGTACTTC. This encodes CASSQDLGTAFYEQYF.

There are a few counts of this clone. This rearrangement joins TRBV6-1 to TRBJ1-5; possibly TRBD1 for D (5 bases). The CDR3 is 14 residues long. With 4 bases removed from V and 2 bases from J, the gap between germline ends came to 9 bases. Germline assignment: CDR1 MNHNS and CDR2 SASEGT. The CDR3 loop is CASSGRGGNQPQHF. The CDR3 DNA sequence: TGTGCCAGCAGTGGCCGAGGGGGCAATCAGCCCCAGCATTTT.

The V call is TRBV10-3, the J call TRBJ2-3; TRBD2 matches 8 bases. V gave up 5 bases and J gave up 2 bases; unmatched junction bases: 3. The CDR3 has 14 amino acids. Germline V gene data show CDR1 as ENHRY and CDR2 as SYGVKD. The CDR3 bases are TGTGCCATCAGTATACTAGCGGACACAGATACGCAGTATTTT. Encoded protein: CAISILADTDTQYF.

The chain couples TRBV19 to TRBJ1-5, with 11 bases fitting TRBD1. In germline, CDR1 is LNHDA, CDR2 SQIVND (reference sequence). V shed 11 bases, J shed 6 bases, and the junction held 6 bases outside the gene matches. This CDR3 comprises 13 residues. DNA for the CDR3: TGTGCCGGAAGCGGGACAGGGGGTCAGCCCCAGCATTTT. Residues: CAGSGTGGQPQHF.

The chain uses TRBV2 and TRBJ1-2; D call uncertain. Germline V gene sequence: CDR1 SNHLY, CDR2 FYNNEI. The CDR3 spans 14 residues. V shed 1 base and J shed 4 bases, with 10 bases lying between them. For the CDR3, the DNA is TGTGCCAGCAGTGAAGGGGTTGCCTCCTATGGCTACACCTTC. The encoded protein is CASSEGVASYGYTF.

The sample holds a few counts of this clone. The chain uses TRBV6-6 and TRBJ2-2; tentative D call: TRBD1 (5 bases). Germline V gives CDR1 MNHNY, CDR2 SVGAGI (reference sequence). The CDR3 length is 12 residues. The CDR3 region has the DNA TGTGCAGAAGGGGAAGATACCGGGGAGCTGTTTTTT. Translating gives CAEGEDTGELFF.

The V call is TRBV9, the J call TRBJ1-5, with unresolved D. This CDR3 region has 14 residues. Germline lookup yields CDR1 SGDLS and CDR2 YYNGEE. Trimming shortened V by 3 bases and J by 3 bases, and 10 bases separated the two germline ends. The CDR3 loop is CASSAGPDNQPQHF. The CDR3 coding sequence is TGTGCCAGCAGCGCCGGACCTGACAATCAGCCCCAGCATTTT.

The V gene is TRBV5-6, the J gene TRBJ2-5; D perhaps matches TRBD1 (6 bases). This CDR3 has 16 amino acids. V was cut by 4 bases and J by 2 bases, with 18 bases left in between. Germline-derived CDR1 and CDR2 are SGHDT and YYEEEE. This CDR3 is CASSLLGKGDQETQYF. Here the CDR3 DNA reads TGTGCCAGCAGCCTACTTGGAAAGGGGGATCAAGAGACCCAGTACTTC.

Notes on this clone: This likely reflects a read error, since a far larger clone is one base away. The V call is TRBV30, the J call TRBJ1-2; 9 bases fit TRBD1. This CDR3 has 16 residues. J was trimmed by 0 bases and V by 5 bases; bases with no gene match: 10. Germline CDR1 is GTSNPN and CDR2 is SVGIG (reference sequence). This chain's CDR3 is CAWLRDRAPSNYGYTF. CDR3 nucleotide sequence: TGTGCCTGGCTCCGGGACAGGGCTCCCTCTAACTATGGCTACACCTTC.

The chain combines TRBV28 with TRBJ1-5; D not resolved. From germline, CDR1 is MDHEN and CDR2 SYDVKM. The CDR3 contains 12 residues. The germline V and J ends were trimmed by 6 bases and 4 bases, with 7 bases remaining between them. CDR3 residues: CASSTVNQPQHF. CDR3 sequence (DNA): TGTGCCAGCAGCACAGTTAATCAGCCCCAGCATTTT. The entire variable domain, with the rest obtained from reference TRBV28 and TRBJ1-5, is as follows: DVKVTQSSRYLVKRTGEKVFLECVQDMDHENMFWYRQDPGLGLRLIYFSYDVKMKEKGDIPEGYSVSREKKERFSLILESASTNQTSMYLCASSTVNQPQHFGDGTRLSIL.

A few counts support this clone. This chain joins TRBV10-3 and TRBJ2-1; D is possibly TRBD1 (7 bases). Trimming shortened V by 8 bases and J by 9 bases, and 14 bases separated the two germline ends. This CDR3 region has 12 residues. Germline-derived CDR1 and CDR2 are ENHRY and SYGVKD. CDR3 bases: TGTGCCATCCAGGGGGGCTTGGGTGAGCAGTTCTTC. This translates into CAIQGGLGEQFF.

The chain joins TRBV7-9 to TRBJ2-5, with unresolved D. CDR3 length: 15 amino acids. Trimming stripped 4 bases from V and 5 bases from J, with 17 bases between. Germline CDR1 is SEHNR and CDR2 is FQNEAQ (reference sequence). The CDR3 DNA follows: TGTGCCAGCAGCTGGCGGTTGGCTAATGCCGAGACCCAGTACTTC. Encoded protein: CASSWRLANAETQYF.

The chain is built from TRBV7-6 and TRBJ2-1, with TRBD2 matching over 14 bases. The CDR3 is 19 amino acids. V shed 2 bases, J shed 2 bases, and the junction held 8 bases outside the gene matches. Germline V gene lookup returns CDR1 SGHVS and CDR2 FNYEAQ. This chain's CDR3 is CASSLSTSGRVGPYNEQFF. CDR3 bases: TGTGCCAGCAGCTTATCGACTAGCGGGAGGGTGGGCCCCTACAATGAGCAGTTCTTC.